This TCR beta chain was profiled in a study of blood T cell repertoires in COVID-19. The overall study: The United States, Italy and Spain supplied acute and convalescent COVID-19 samples. From T cells, B-cell-depleted T cells, or PBMCs came the material, which was cDNA or gDNA.

Authors' analysis steps: By means of reference gene primer amplification, nucleated cell counts were estimated. The method was immunoSEQ multiplex PCR; TCRdb's version includes in-frame clones alone and lacks a portion of them. V and J calls and clone size are as listed in that table; D and trimming were resolved from the DNA. The sample includes tens of thousands of clones, around 90% of them seen just once. From germline, CDR1 is KGHSH and CDR2 LQKENI. The germline V and J ends were trimmed by 3 bases and 4 bases, with 14 bases remaining between them. The CDR3 length is 15 residues. This rearrangement joins TRBV18 to TRBJ2-3; D not resolved. Material for sequencing was peripheral blood. The receptor comes from a woman at least 80 years old with acute or convalescent COVID-19. The CDR3 DNA follows: TGTGCCAGCTCACCTCAACCCGGGTCGCCAGATACGCAGTATTTT. It codes for CASSPQPGSPDTQYF.